This T cell receptor beta chain was documented in a study of T cell responses to AZD1222 COVID-19 vaccine. The CDR3 consists of 15 residues. CDR1 and CDR2 from the germline V gene are SGHTS and YDEGEE. Trimming took 3 bases from V and 0 from J, leaving 9 bases between them. The method was immunoSEQ multiplex PCR; TCRdb's version includes in-frame clones alone and lacks a portion of them. The sample lists some 120,000 clones, 80% to 95% occurring once. The sequences come from peripheral blood, collected on day 0 of AZD1222 vaccination. The clonotype was recovered from an adult in good health. This chain uses TRBV5-8 with TRBJ1-4; D is undetermined. The CDR3 region has the DNA TGTGCCAGCAGCTCCAACCCGTCAACTAATGAAAAACTGTTTTTT. Translated: CASSSNPSTNEKLFF.